The source of this T cell receptor beta chain is a study of blood T cells in healthy people across ages. This clonotype was detected ten times or more. Using a J-beta primer mix together with a sample-barcoded 5' primer, a second PCR was run for about 6 to 12 cycles. TCRdb re-derived calls from the 5' RACE reads in MiXCR, one entry per CDR3 protein. Of 1.5 million to 2 million distinct CDR3 sequences in the sample, about 30% are singletons; the top ten hold roughly 8%. Germline assignment: CDR1 MDHEN and CDR2 SYDVKM. V shed 3 bases and J shed 2 bases, with 8 bases lying between them. This CDR3 spans 15 amino acids.

The source material was blood. V is TRBV28 and J is TRBJ2-6, with unresolved D. The source of this sequence is a woman in her 30s in good health. The CDR3 DNA sequence: TGTGCCAGCAGTTTCCCGGTTACTGGGGCCAACGTCCTGACTTTC. Translated, it gives CASSFPVTGANVLTF.